This TCR beta chain was found in a study of identical twins. TCRdb recomputed calls from the 5' RACE reads with MiXCR, one row per CDR3 protein. The sample yields some 500,000 distinct CDR3 sequences, 22% seen once. This CDR3 has 17 amino acids. Germline-derived CDR1 and CDR2 are LGHDT and YNNKEL (reference sequence). The V gene lost 0 bases and the J gene lost 4 bases, with 16 bases spanning the gap. The sample was also linked to a second study, of T cells expressing NK-cell markers.

The specimen was CD4+ T cells sorted from blood. The sequence was collected from a woman aged 18-29 years in good health. The rearrangement joins TRBV3-1 to TRBJ1-3; D unresolved. The CDR3 bases are TGTGCCAGCAGCCAAGAGCTTTACGGAGTCGGGGGAAACACCATATATTTT. Translated: CASSQELYGVGGNTIYF. Together with reference TRBV3-1 and TRBJ1-3, the CDR3 gives the full variable domain: DTAVSQTPKYLVTQMGNDKSIKCEQNLGHDTMYWYKQDSKKFLKIMFSYNNKELIINETVPNRFSPKSPDKAHLNLHINSLELGDSAVYFCASSQELYGVGGNTIYFGEGSWLTVV.